Presented here are 3 T cell receptor beta chains from one specimen sequenced in a study of blood T cell repertoires in COVID-19. TCRdb keeps only in-frame clones here, not all; method: immunoSEQ multiplex PCR. This table has over 120,000 clones, roughly three quarters appearing once. Source material: peripheral blood. The receptors derive from a woman aged 70-85 years with COVID-19, enrolled during active disease.

The chain carries TRBV7-9 and TRBJ2-7; 7 positions agree with TRBD1. The trim removed 6 bases at V and 0 bases at J, leaving 8 bases unmatched. The CDR3 length is 15 residues. From germline, CDR1 is SEHNR and CDR2 FQNEAQ (reference sequence). The CDR3 loop reads CASRFGTASSYEQYF. CDR3 coding DNA: TGTGCCAGCAGGTTCGGGACAGCGAGCTCCTACGAGCAGTACTTC.

The V call is TRBV28, the J call TRBJ2-7, with D tentatively TRBD1 (6 bases). The V gene's germline CDR1 is MDHEN and CDR2 SYDVKM. The CDR3 is 14 amino acids. Trimming removed 3 bases from V and 5 bases from J, with 14 bases in between. DNA for the CDR3: TGTGCCAGCAGTTTCTCTCGACAGGTTAACGAGCAGTACTTC. This sequence encodes CASSFSRQVNEQYF.

This clone was picked up a small number of times. This chain connects TRBV6-5 to TRBJ1-1, with D unresolved. Germline CDR1 is MNHEY and CDR2 is SVGAGI. The CDR3 is made up of 12 amino acids. V gave up 7 bases and J gave up 11 bases, with 17 bases separating them. The CDR3 protein is CASNPRGRVAFF. The DNA for the CDR3 is TGTGCCAGCAACCCCCGGGGAAGAGTGGCTTTCTTT.